This passage covers 26 T cell receptor beta chains from one sample sequenced in a study of blood T cells in healthy people across ages. Alongside a J-beta primer mix, a sample-barcoded 5' primer served in a second PCR lasting about 7 to 12 cycles. Each CDR3 protein is one row after TCRdb ran MiXCR on the 5' RACE reads. The sample has 550,000 to 750,000 distinct CDR3 sequences, around 21% seen once. The sample comprised blood. These receptors were taken from a man in his 70s in good health.

The rearrangement uses TRBV7-2 and TRBJ1-3; D is uncertain. Germline V gives CDR1 SGHTA, CDR2 FQGNSA. Trimming took off 4 bases at V and 4 bases at J, with 8 bases between the two ends. This CDR3 region has 13 residues. The CDR3 loop reads CASSSHQGNTIYF. CDR3 nucleotide sequence: TGTGCCAGCAGCTCCCACCAGGGAAACACCATATATTTT.

V is TRBV9 and J is TRBJ2-5; no reliable D call. The CDR3 is 14 amino acids. With 0 bases removed from V and 2 bases from J, the gap between germline ends came to 8 bases. Germline V gives CDR1 SGDLS, CDR2 YYNGEE. The DNA for the CDR3 is TGTGCCAGCAGCGTAGGGTATTCGCAAGAGACCCAGTACTTC. It yields the protein CASSVGYSQETQYF.

In its sample, this clonotype was seen many times. The chain uses TRBV29-1 and TRBJ2-5, with TRBD1 as a possible D gene (6 bases). Germline assignment: CDR1 SQVTM and CDR2 ANQGSEA. The CDR3 is 12 residues long. V shed 8 bases and J shed 4 bases, with 14 bases lying between them. The CDR3 loop reads CSTNRVGETQYF. The CDR3 DNA reads as TGCAGCACGAACAGGGTTGGAGAGACCCAGTACTTC.

The chain combines TRBV20-1 with TRBJ2-7, with TRBD1 identical over 10 bases. Germline V CDR1 and CDR2: DFQATT, SNEGSKA (reference sequence). With V trimmed by 3 bases and J by 7 bases, 12 bases remained unmatched. The length of the CDR3 is 15 residues. Written as DNA, the CDR3 is TGCAGTGCTAGGGAGGGACAGGGGAATACGTTGGAGCAGTACTTC. Translating it yields CSAREGQGNTLEQYF.

There are a few counts of this clonotype. The chain employs TRBV5-1 and TRBJ2-3; D is undetermined. The CDR3 contains 13 residues. Looked up from germline, CDR1 is SGHRS and CDR2 is YFSETQ. The V end lost 0 bases, the J end lost 4 bases, and 6 bases lay between the germline ends. The CDR3 region is CASSLVGADTQYF. CDR3 nucleotides: TGCGCCAGCAGCTTGGTAGGAGCAGATACGCAGTATTTT. The full variable domain, completed using reference TRBV5-1 and TRBJ2-3, is KAGVTQTPRYLIKTRGQQVTLSCSPISGHRSVSWYQQTPGQGLQFLFEYFSETQRNKGNFPGRFSGRQFSNSRSEMNVSTLELGDSALYLCASSLVGADTQYFGPGTRLTVL.

This clonotype occurred a few times. The chain employs TRBV24-1 and TRBJ2-5; 7 positions agree with TRBD1. Germline loops: CDR1 KGHDR, CDR2 SFDVKD. CDR3 size: 16 residues. J gave up 2 bases and V 3 bases, and 8 bases lay outside the gene matches. This chain's CDR3 is CATSDPTTGKQETQYF. CDR3 DNA: TGTGCCACCAGTGATCCGACGACAGGGAAACAAGAGACCCAGTACTTC.

The rearrangement links TRBV4-2 to TRBJ1-4; no firm D call. The germline CDR1 and CDR2 sequences are LGHNA and YNFKEQ. The CDR3 spans 15 residues. Trimming removed 1 base at V and 4 bases at J, with 10 bases between. CDR3 amino acids: CASSQVGGDNEKLFF. As DNA, the CDR3 is TGTGCCAGCAGCCAAGTAGGTGGGGATAATGAAAAACTGTTTTTT.

This clonotype was observed a handful of times. The V and J genes are TRBV7-2 and TRBJ2-2; D gene unclear. The CDR3 consists of 16 residues. CDR1 is SGHTA, CDR2 FQGNSA, per germline. V lost 1 base, J lost 3 bases, and 12 bases lay in between. CDR3 sequence: CASSLGPPSDTGELFF. The CDR3 nucleotides read TGTGCCAGCAGCTTAGGGCCCCCTTCGGACACCGGGGAGCTGTTTTTT.

This clonotype was counted many times. In nucleotides, the CDR3 is TGTGCCAGCAGCTTTGGCTTCCCGGGGGCGGCAGATACGCAGTATTTT. This codes for CASSFGFPGAADTQYF. The chain has TRBV6-1 and TRBJ2-3; D is tentatively TRBD1 or TRBD2 (6 bases each). V lost 6 bases and J 4 bases, leaving 20 bases between the germline ends. Germline assignment: CDR1 MNHNS and CDR2 SASEGT. The CDR3 is 16 amino acids.

This clonotype was seen at least ten times. The chain combines TRBV27 with TRBJ2-5, with a possible D match to TRBD2 (6 bases). In germline, CDR1 is MNHEY, CDR2 SMNVEV (reference sequence). The CDR3 spans 16 residues. Trimming took off 9 bases at V and 3 bases at J, with 23 bases between the two ends. The CDR3 DNA reads TGTGCCAGATACAAACGCGTAGCGGACAAAAAAGAGACCCAGTACTTC. This sequence encodes CARYKRVADKKETQYF.

The chain carries TRBV29-1 and TRBJ2-5; no clear D. Gene TRBJ2-7 matches the end of the DNA better, so the J call may be wrong. Germline values: CDR1 SQVTM, CDR2 ANQGSEA. The CDR3 extends over 12 amino acids. This chain's CDR3 is CSVAGSVYEQYF. The DNA of the CDR3 is TGCAGCGTTGCCGGGTCCGTCTACGAGCAGTACTTC.

Notes on this clonotype: A read error is likely, as this CDR3 ends without the conserved phenylalanine or tryptophan. The chain carries TRBV20-1 and TRBJ2-1; 10 bases map to TRBD2. The end of the DNA aligns better with TRBJ2-7, so the J call may be wrong. This CDR3 region has 14 residues. Germline V lookup: CDR1 DFQATT, CDR2 SNEGSKA (reference sequence). CDR3: CSARASGRVYEQYS. In DNA form, the CDR3 reads TGCAGTGCTAGAGCTAGCGGGAGAGTCTACGAGCAGTACTCC.

Only a few counts were recorded for this clonotype. This sequence joins TRBV20-1 and TRBJ2-3, with 9 bases lining up with TRBD2. With V trimmed by 4 bases and J by 4 bases, 6 bases remained unmatched. Germline CDR1 reads DFQATT; CDR2 reads SNEGSKA (reference sequence). The CDR3 is made up of 14 amino acids. The CDR3, as DNA: TGCAGTGCTAAGCCTAGCGGGGCCTCAGATACGCAGTATTTT. It specifies CSAKPSGASDTQYF.

This chain connects TRBV25-1 to TRBJ2-5; 11 bases map to TRBD2. The DNA end favors TRBJ2-1, so the J call may be wrong. Germline CDR1 MGHDK, CDR2 SYGVNS. This CDR3 has 14 residues. Written as DNA, the CDR3 is TGTGCCAGCACTTTAGCGGGAGGGCACAATGAGCAGTTCTTC. This sequence encodes CASTLAGGHNEQFF.

This clonotype was seen a few times. The J gene is TRBJ2-5, the V gene TRBV7-2; TRBD2 matches at 9 bases. The J call is in doubt because the DNA end fits TRBJ2-7 better. CDR1 and CDR2 (germline): SGHTA, FQGNSA. This CDR3 is 14 amino acids long. The CDR3 coding sequence is TGTGCCAGCAGCCGGACTAGCGCATCCTACGAGCAGTACTTC. It translates to CASSRTSASYEQYF.

This clonotype was picked up a small number of times. J is TRBJ2-1 and V is TRBV12-3 or TRBV12-4; 7 nucleotides agree with TRBD2. Germline trimming cut 6 bases from V and 9 bases from J; bases unmatched to any gene: 8. CDR3 length: 13 residues. CDR3 sequence (DNA): TGTGCCAGCAGCCTCGGAGGGAGGGGTGAGCAGTTCTTC. Residues: CASSLGGRGEQFF.

This clonotype occurred once. This sequence joins TRBV12-3 or TRBV12-4 and TRBJ1-4, with D unresolved. The V end lost 7 bases, the J end lost 8 bases, and 8 bases lay between the germline ends. The CDR3 totals 11 residues. CDR3 nucleotide sequence: TGTGCCAGCACCTTGGACGAAAAACTGTTTTTT. It is translated as CASTLDEKLFF.

The CDR3 loop is CASIASAGEIGDIQYF. In DNA form, the CDR3 reads TGTGCCAGCATAGCTTCGGCGGGAGAGATTGGTGACATTCAGTACTTC. The chain employs TRBV5-8 and TRBJ2-4; 7 nucleotides align to TRBD2. There are 16 residues in the CDR3. The trim removed 6 bases at V and 8 bases at J, leaving 17 bases unmatched. In germline, CDR1 is SGHTS, CDR2 YDEGEE. The whole variable domain, remainder taken from reference TRBV5-8 and TRBJ2-4, is EAGVTQSPTHLIKTRGQQATLRCSPISGHTSVYWYQQALGLGLQFLLWYDEGEERNRGNFPPRFSGRQFPNYSSELNVNALELEDSALYLCASIASAGEIGDIQYFGAGTRLSVL.

The V and J genes are TRBV3-1 and TRBJ2-1, with D unresolved. Germline CDR1 reads LGHDT; CDR2 reads YNNKEL (reference sequence). The CDR3 has 14 residues. With 0 bases removed from V and 4 bases from J, the gap between germline ends came to 7 bases. CDR3 amino acids: CASSQDGQYNEQFF. The DNA for the CDR3 is TGTGCCAGCAGCCAAGATGGGCAATACAATGAGCAGTTCTTC.

Ten or more counts support this clonotype. The rearrangement links TRBV6-1 to TRBJ2-4, with 9 nucleotides matching TRBD1. This CDR3 has 14 residues. Germline V gives CDR1 MNHNS, CDR2 SASEGT. V lost 5 bases and J lost 8; bases outside the gene matches: 7. The CDR3 bases are TGTGCCAGCAGTAAACAGGGGGCGGAAGACATTCAGTACTTC. This codes for CASSKQGAEDIQYF.

The chain couples TRBV2 to TRBJ2-4; the match to TRBD1 covers 10 bases. CDR1 SNHLY and CDR2 FYNNEI come from the germline V gene. Germline trimming cut 4 bases from V and 8 bases from J; bases unmatched to any gene: 5. The CDR3 spans 14 residues. The CDR3 nucleotides read TGTGCCAGCAGTGTGGGACAGGGGATGGACATTCAGTACTTC. Amino acids: CASSVGQGMDIQYF.

The chain has TRBV24-1 and TRBJ2-1; D gene ambiguous. V dropped 4 bases and J dropped 10 bases, with 10 bases sitting between them. The germline gives CDR1 KGHDR, CDR2 SFDVKD. This CDR3 region has 12 residues. The CDR3 here is CATSDQDTEQFF. The CDR3 coding sequence is TGTGCCACCAGTGACCAAGACACGGAGCAGTTCTTC.

This chain connects TRBV10-3 to TRBJ1-1, with D possibly matching TRBD1 (5 bases). V lost 6 bases and J 2 bases, leaving 19 bases between the germline ends. Germline CDR1 and CDR2: ENHRY and SYGVKD. The CDR3 consists of 16 residues. CDR3 loop: CAISWTGTSPNTEAFF. CDR3 coding DNA: TGTGCCATCAGCTGGACCGGGACTAGCCCAAACACTGAAGCTTTCTTT.

In its sample, this clonotype was seen a few times. V and J are TRBV3-1 and TRBJ1-2, with D perhaps TRBD1 (5 bases). Germline-derived CDR1 and CDR2 are LGHDT and YNNKEL (reference sequence). V gave up 5 bases and J gave up 6 bases, with 13 bases separating them. The CDR3 runs to 13 residues. Written as DNA, the CDR3 is TGTGCCAGCAGCGCCCAGGGAGTGGATGGCTACACCTTC. Protein product: CASSAQGVDGYTF.

In its sample, this clonotype was seen many times. The J gene is TRBJ1-4, the V gene TRBV7-9; D is ambiguous. Deletions cut 8 bases from V and 4 bases from J, with 8 bases between. CDR1 and CDR2 (germline): SEHNR, FQNEAQ (reference sequence). There are 12 residues in the CDR3. The CDR3: CASSLVNEKLFF. The CDR3 nucleotides are TGTGCCAGCTCGTTGGTTAATGAAAAACTGTTTTTT. Based on the CDR3 plus reference TRBV7-9 and TRBJ1-4, the full variable domain is DTGVSQNPRHKITKRGQNVTFRCDPISEHNRLYWYRQTLGQGPEFLTYFQNEAQLEKSRLLSDRFSAERPKGSFSTLEIQRTEQGDSAMYLCASSLVNEKLFFGSGTQLSVL.

The rearrangement joins TRBV6-1 to TRBJ1-6; D is uncertain. Trimming pared 0 bases from V and 7 bases from J, leaving 7 bases between. The CDR3 length is 14 residues. Germline V gene sequence: CDR1 MNHNS, CDR2 SASEGT. In nucleotides, the CDR3 is TGTGCCAGCAGTGAAGCATGGGGAAATTCACCCCTCCACTTT. It encodes CASSEAWGNSPLHF.